The rows below give T cell receptor beta chains drawn from one sample of a study of blood T cell repertoires in COVID-19. Profiling relied on immunoSEQ multiplex PCR, and the TCRdb table lists in-frame clones only, not all of them. The sample has around 470,000 clones, roughly 87% seen once; the top ten hold approximately 0.9%. The sequencing input was peripheral blood. These TCRs come from a man younger than 35 with COVID-19, enrolled during active disease. Both conserved end residues are part of each CDR3.

v_call cdr3_aa
TRBV28 CASQTSGSVNEQYF
TRBV24-1 CATAGDGTEAFF
TRBV30 CAWSVSGGSTDTQYF
TRBV19 CASSYGGRASNEQFF
TRBV19 CASSLTVGTVKETQYF
TRBV5-6 CASSLGDGGVASPLHF
TRBV5-3 CARSPQGSGNTIYF
TRBV30 CAWSALGQGFEQYF
TRBV12-3/TRBV12-4 CASSFQGGGYTF
TRBV5-1 CASSLAGEPGETQYF
TRBV11-2 CASSLDRVGDEQYF
TRBV4-1 CASSARSLGENSNQPQHF
TRBV5-1 CASRGYTGAYEQYF
TRBV6-5 CASSYSGRGSYEQYF
TRBV14 CASSQDRVTEAFF
TRBV6-5 CASSWQGADTQYF
TRBV5-4 CASSLKTASPYEQYF
TRBV14 CASSQTTGTEAFF
TRBV5-1 CASSSMDSHTGELFF
TRBV7-9 CASSRTSGGDPEQYF
TRBV6-6 CASSSDRGPFYGYTF
TRBV10-2 CASSEKAGAHYNEQFF
TRBV6-1 CASSERRGHNSPLHF
TRBV2 CASKGASSTDTQYF
TRBV6-4 CASSDAGLRTGELFF
TRBV30 CAWSVGDRYQPQHF
TRBV30 CAWRPPEGNTEAFF
TRBV6-5 CASRQGNYGYTF
TRBV10-2 CASSEQGEDTQYF
TRBV4-1 CASSQGLAGLSYNEQFF
TRBV2 CASNQDSGTYEQYF
TRBV4-1 CASSQAPGDTRSGELFF
TRBV28 CASSPPYLGAKWAKNIQYF
TRBV11-2 CASSLGSGGLPEQYF
TRBV7-8 CASSSPTVTGIYEQYF
TRBV7-9 CASSRLQGPDTQYF
TRBV30 CAWAPPTGFVSYEQYF
TRBV6-1 CASSEVRVNTGELFF
TRBV7-8 CASSLEGQGITDTQYF
TRBV29-1 CSGCRAHDGGEQFF
TRBV27 CASSSSYRGRTEAFF
TRBV2 CASRPGGGDTQYF
TRBV6-5 CASSLISGVSYEQYF